This TCR beta chain came from a study of shared clonotypes between healthy human individuals. Across the study: CD4 naive and memory got three plates each, CD8 naive two, CD8 memory one.

As defined, naive CD8 cells were CD45RO-negative and positively selected for CCR7, with terminally differentiated effector memory CD45RA+ cells excluded. Original processing notes: Without quality scores, immunoSEQ junctional reads could not be filtered like full-length reads. Clones were sequenced by immunoSEQ multiplex PCR, and TCRdb holds only the in-frame ones, with some missing. The DNA gave D and trimming, while V, J and clone size come from that table. This sample has around 700,000 clones, with about 92% found just once. Trimming pared 5 bases from V and 3 bases from J, leaving 14 bases between. The CDR3 is made up of 13 amino acids. Germline CDR1 is GTSNPN and CDR2 is SVGIG (reference sequence).

This TCR came from a man aged 25-45 years in good health. The V gene is TRBV30, the J gene TRBJ2-7; no clear D gene. Sequencing was done on a sample of naive CD8+ T cells sorted from blood. The CDR3 sequence: CAWAGRPHYEQYF. In nucleotides, the CDR3 is TGTGCCTGGGCCGGACGCCCCCACTACGAGCAGTACTTC.